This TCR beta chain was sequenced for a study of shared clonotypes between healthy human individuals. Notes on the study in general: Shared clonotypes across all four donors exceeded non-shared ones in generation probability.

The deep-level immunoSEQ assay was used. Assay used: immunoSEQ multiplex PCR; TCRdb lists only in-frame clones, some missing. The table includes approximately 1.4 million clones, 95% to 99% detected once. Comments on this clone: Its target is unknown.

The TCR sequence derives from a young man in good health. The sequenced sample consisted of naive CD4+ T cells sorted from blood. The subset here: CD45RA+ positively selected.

The CDR3 DNA reads as TGTGCCAGCACCACCGGGACTTCACCGATGGGGCCCTACAATGAGCAGTTCTTC. It specifies CASTTGTSPMGPYNEQFF. The rearrangement joins TRBV5-4 to TRBJ2-1, with D possibly being TRBD2 (6 bases). Trimming removed 6 bases at V and 2 bases at J, with 24 bases between. The germline CDR1 and CDR2 sequences are SGHNT and YYREEE (reference sequence). The CDR3 has 18 residues.